These T cell receptor beta chains were read from a single sample in a study of PD-L1 blockade in urothelial cancer. Repertoires were generated with immunoSEQ multiplex PCR, while TCRdb's copy carries only in-frame clones and drops some. The top ten clones hold about 4.7% of a sample with about 76,000 clones, around 80% of them seen once. Sequencing was performed on PBMCs, taken around atezolizumab (anti-PD-L1) treatment. These receptors all come from a man between 65 and 80 years old with urothelial cancer. Each CDR3 is given without its conserved first and last residue.

cdr3_length	v_call	j_call	cdr3_aa
11	TRBV7-8	TRBJ2-7	ASSLSGSYEQY
12	TRBV19	TRBJ2-5	ASSIGPGSETQY
12	TRBV12-5	TRBJ1-1	ASGRGQGASEAF
9	TRBV10-3	TRBJ2-7	AISREDEQY
13	TRBV18	TRBJ2-3	ASSQDRGGTDTQY
14	TRBV11-2	TRBJ2-3	ASSYLTSGSSDTQY
12	TRBV6-5	TRBJ1-6	ASRPGGTYSPLH
16	TRBV7-6	TRBJ2-1	ASSLERWRTGGLNEQF
9	TRBV7-8	TRBJ2-1	ASSFIAEQF
12	TRBV5-4	TRBJ1-3	ASSLVGGGNTIY
12	TRBV9	TRBJ2-2	ASKRAGGTGELF